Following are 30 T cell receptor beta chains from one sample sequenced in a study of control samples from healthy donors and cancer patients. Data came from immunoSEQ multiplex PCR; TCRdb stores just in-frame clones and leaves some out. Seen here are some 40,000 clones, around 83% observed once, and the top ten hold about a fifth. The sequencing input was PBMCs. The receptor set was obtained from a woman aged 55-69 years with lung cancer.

The CDR3 loop is CASSYQRGGRGGYTF. The CDR3 region has the DNA TGTGCCAGCAGTTACCAGAGGGGCGGGAGGGGTGGCTACACCTTC. The chain uses TRBV6-5 and TRBJ1-2; the D gene is possibly TRBD1 (5 bases). This CDR3 spans 15 amino acids. Trimming cost V 2 bases and J 7 bases, with 17 bases left between them. CDR1 and CDR2 from the germline V gene are MNHEY and SVGAGI.

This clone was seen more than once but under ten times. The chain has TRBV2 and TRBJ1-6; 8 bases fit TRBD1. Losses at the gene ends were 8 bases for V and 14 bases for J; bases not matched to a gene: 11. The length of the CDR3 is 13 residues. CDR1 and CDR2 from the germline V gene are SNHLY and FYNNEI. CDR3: CASSQETGEALHF. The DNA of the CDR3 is TGTGCCAGCTCCCAAGAGACAGGGGAGGCCCTCCACTTT.

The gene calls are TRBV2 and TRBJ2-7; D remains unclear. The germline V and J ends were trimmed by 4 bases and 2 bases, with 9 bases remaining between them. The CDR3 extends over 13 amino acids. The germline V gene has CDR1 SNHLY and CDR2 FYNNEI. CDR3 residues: CASSVVTTYEQYF. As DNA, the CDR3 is TGTGCCAGCAGTGTTGTCACTACCTACGAGCAGTACTTC.

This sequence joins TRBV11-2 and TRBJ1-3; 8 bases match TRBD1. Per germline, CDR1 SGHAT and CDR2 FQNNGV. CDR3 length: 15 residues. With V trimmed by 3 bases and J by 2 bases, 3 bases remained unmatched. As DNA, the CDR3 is TGTGCCAGCAGCTTCCGACAGGGGACTGGAAACACCATATATTTT. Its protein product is CASSFRQGTGNTIYF. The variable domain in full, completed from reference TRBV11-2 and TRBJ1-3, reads EAGVAQSPRYKIIEKRQSVAFWCNPISGHATLYWYQQILGQGPKLLIQFQNNGVVDDSQLPKDRFSAERLKGVDSTLKIQPAKLEDSAVYLCASSFRQGTGNTIYFGEGSWLTVV.

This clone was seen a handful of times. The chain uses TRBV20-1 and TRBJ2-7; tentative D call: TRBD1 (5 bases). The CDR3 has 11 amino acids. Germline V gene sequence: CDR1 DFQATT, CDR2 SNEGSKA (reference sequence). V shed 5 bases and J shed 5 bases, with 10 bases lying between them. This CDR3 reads CSAPQGNEQYF. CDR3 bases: TGCAGTGCTCCTCAGGGAAACGAGCAGTACTTC.

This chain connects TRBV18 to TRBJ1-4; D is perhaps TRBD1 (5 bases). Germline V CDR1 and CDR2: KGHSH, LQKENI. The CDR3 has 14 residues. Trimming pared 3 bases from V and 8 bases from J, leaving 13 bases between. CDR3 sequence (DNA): TGTGCCAGCTCACCGAGGGGAAGGGGAGAAAAACTGTTTTTT. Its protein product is CASSPRGRGEKLFF.

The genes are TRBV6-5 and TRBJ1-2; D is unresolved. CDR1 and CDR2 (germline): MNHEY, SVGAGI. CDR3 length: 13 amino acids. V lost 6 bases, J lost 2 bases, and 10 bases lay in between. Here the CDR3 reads CASSSPPNYGYTF. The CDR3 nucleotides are TGTGCCAGCAGCTCTCCCCCCAACTATGGCTACACCTTC.

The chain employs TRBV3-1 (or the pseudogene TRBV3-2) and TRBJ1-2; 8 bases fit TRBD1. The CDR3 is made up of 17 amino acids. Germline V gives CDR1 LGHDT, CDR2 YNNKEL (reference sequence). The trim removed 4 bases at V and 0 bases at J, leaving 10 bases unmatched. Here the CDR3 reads CASSPRTGLGSNYGYTF. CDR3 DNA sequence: TGTGCCAGCAGCCCCCGGACAGGGTTGGGGTCTAACTATGGCTACACCTTC.

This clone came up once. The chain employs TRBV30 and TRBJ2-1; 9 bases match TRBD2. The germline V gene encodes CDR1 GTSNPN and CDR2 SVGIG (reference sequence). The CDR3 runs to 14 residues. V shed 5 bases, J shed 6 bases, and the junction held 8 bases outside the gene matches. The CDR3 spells CAWGGTSSSNEQFF. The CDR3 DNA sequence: TGTGCCTGGGGCGGGACTAGCAGTTCCAATGAGCAGTTCTTC.

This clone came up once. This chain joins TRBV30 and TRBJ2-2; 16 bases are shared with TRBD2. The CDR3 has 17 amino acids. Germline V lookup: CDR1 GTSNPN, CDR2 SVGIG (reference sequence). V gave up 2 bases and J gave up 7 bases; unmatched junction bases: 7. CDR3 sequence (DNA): TGTGCCTGGAGTCCCTTGGGACTAGCGGGAGGGTTCGGGGAGCTGTTTTTT. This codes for CAWSPLGLAGGFGELFF.

The chain's CDR3 is CAISFGLADSNEQFF. The CDR3 DNA is TGTGCCATCAGTTTTGGACTAGCCGATTCCAATGAGCAGTTCTTC. The chain combines TRBV10-3 with TRBJ2-1; 8 bases are shared with TRBD2. Germline loops: CDR1 ENHRY, CDR2 SYGVKD. V dropped 5 bases and J dropped 6; count of bases not matched to a gene: 9. The CDR3 totals 15 residues.

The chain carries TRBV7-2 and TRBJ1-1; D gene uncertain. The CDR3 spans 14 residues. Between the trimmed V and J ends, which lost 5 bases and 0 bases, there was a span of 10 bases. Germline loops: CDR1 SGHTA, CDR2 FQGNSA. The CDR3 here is CASSTGWVNTEAFF. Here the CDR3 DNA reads TGTGCCAGCAGCACCGGATGGGTGAACACTGAAGCTTTCTTT.

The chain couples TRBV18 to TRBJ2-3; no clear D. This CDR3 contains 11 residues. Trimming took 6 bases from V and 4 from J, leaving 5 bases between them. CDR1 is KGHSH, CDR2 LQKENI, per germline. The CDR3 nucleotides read TGTGCCAGCTCCCCCTCAGATACGCAGTATTTT. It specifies CASSPSDTQYF.

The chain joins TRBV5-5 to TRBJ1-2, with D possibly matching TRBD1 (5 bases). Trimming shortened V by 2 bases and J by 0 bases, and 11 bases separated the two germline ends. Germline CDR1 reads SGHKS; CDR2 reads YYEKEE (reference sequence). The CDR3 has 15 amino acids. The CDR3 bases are TGTGCCAGCAGCTTCCTGCAGGGAGCTAACTATGGCTACACCTTC. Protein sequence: CASSFLQGANYGYTF.

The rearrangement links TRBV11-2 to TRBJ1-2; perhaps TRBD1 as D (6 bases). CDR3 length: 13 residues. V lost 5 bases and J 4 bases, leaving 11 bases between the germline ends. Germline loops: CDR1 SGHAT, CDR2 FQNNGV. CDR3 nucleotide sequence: TGTGCCAGCAGCCCCGGGGGGCTCTATGGCTACACCTTC. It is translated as CASSPGGLYGYTF.

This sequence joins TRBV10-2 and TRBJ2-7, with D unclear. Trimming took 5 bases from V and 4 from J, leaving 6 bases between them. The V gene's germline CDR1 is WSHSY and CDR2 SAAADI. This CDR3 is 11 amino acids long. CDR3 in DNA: TGCGCCAGCAGTTCGGATTACGAGCAGTACTTC. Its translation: CASSSDYEQYF.

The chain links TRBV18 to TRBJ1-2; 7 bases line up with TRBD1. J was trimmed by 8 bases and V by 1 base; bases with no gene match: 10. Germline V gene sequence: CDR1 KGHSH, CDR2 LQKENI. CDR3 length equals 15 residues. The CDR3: CASSPLDRVSEGYTF. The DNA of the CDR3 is TGTGCCAGCTCACCACTAGACAGGGTATCGGAAGGCTACACCTTC.

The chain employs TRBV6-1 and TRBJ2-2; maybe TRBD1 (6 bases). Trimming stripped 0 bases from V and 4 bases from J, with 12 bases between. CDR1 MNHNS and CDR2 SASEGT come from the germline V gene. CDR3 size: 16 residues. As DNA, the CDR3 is TGTGCCAGCAGTGAAGCGGGCAGGGGCCCCACCGGGGAGCTGTTTTTT. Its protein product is CASSEAGRGPTGELFF.

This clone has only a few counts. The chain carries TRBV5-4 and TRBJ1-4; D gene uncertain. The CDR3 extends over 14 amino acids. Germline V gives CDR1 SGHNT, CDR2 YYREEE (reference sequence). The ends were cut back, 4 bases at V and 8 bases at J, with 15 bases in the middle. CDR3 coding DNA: TGTGCCAGCAGCAAGGGAGGTCAGGCGGAAAAACTGTTTTTT. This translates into CASSKGGQAEKLFF.

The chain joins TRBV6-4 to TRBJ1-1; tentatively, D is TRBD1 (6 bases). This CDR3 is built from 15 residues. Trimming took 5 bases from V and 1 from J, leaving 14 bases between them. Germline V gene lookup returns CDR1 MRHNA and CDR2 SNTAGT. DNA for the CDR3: TGTGCCAGCAGTCCCCTCAGGGGCCCGAACACTGAAGCTTTCTTT. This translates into CASSPLRGPNTEAFF.

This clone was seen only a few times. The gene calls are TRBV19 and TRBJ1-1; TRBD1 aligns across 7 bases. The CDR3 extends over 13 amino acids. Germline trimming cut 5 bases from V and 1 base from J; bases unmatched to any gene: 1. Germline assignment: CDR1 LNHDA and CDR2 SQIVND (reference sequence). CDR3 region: CASSRTGNTEAFF. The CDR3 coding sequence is TGTGCCAGTAGTCGGACAGGGAACACTGAAGCTTTCTTT.

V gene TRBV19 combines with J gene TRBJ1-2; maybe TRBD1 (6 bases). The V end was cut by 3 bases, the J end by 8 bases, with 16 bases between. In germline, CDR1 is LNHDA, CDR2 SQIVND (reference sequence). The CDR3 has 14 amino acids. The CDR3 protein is CASSIIGGGSGYTF. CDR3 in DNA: TGTGCCAGTAGTATCATCGGGGGGGGCTCCGGCTACACCTTC.

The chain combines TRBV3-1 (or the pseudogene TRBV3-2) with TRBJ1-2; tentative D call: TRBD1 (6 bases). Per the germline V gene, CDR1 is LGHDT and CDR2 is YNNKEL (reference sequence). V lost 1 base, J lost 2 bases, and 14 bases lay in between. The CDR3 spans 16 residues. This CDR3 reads CASSQGVGAGNYGYTF. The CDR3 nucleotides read TGTGCCAGCAGCCAAGGTGTGGGGGCCGGGAACTATGGCTACACCTTC.

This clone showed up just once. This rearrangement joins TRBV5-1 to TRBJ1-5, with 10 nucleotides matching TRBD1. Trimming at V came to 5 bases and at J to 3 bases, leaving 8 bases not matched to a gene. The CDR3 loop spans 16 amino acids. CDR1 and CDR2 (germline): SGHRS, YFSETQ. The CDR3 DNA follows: TGCGCCAGCAGGCCCGGGACAGGGGACTTCAATCAGCCCCAGCATTTT. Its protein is CASRPGTGDFNQPQHF.

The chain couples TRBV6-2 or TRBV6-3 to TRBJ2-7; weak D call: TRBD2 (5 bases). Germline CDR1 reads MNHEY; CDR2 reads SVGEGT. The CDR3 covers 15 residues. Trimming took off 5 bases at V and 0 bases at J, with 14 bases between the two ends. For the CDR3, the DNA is TGTGCCAGCAGTGATGGACTGTCGAGCTCCTACGAGCAGTACTTC. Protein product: CASSDGLSSSYEQYF.

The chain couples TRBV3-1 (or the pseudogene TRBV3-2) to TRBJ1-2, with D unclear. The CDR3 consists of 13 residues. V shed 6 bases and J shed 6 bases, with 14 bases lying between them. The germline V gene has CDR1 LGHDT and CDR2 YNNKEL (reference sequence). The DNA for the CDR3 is TGTGCCAGCAGTCGCAGCGGATCCGATGGCTACACCTTC. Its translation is CASSRSGSDGYTF.

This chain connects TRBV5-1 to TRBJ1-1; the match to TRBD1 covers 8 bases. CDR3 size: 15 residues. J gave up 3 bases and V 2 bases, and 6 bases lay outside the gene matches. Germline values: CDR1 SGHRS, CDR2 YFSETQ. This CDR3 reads CASSLAGQADTEAFF. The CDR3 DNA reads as TGCGCCAGCAGCTTAGCGGGACAGGCGGACACTGAAGCTTTCTTT.

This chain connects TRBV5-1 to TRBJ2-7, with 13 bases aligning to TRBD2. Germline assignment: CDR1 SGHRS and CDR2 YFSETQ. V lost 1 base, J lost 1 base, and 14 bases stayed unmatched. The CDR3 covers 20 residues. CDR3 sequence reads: CASSLSSPLAGGRLSYEQYF. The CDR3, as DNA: TGCGCCAGCAGCTTGAGCAGCCCACTAGCGGGGGGGCGGTTATCCTACGAGCAGTACTTC. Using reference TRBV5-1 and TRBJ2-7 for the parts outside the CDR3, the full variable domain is KAGVTQTPRYLIKTRGQQVTLSCSPISGHRSVSWYQQTPGQGLQFLFEYFSETQRNKGNFPGRFSGRQFSNSRSEMNVSTLELGDSALYLCASSLSSPLAGGRLSYEQYFGPGTRLTVT.

The CDR3 reads CASRDILNTEAFF. The CDR3 nucleotides are TGTGCCAGCCGGGACATCTTGAACACTGAAGCTTTCTTT. The V and J genes are TRBV27 and TRBJ1-1; D is perhaps TRBD1 (6 bases). V was shortened by 8 bases and J by 0 bases, with 10 bases between the two germline ends. Germline assignment: CDR1 MNHEY and CDR2 SMNVEV (reference sequence). This CDR3 comprises 13 residues.

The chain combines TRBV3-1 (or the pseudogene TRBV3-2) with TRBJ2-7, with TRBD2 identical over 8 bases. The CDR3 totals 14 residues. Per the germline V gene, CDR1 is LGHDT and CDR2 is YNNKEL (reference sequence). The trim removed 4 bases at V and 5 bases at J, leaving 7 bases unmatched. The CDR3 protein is CASSRGLARHEQYF. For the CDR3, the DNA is TGTGCCAGCAGCCGTGGACTAGCTCGCCACGAGCAGTACTTC.